The clone carrying this TCR beta chain turned up a few times. This specimen belongs to a study of T cells after yellow fever vaccination. In germline, CDR1 is LNHNV, CDR2 YYDKDF (reference sequence). The V and J ends lost 8 bases and 0 bases respectively, with 10 bases between them. This CDR3 contains 14 residues. The TCR cDNA carried a universal primer site and UMIs from 5'RACE template switching. Via MiXCR, TCRdb re-called the 5' RACE reads, giving one row per CDR3 protein. The sample holds under 550,000 distinct CDR3 sequences, 20% to 25% seen once. Material: PBMCs, obtained approximately 22 days after the first yellow fever vaccination. The chain links TRBV15 to TRBJ2-2; unclear D gene. This sequence was found in a young man who received the YFV17D yellow fever vaccine. The chain's CDR3 is CATSSRTNTGELFF. Here the CDR3 DNA reads TGTGCCACCTCTTCCCGGACGAACACCGGGGAGCTGTTTTTT.